The 19 T cell receptor beta chains reported below all come from one sample, sequenced in a study of T-cell memory formation after mild COVID-19. TCRdb itself ran the 5' RACE reads through MiXCR, one entry per CDR3 protein. The profile shows about 340,000 distinct CDR3 sequences, about 15% of them singletons. Source material: PBMCs or a T cell subset sorted from them (not recorded which). The receptors stem from a man younger than 35 who had mild COVID-19 (a few samples of this study predate the infection). Cell type and time point are not known.

In this sample, this clonotype turned up a few times. The chain recombines TRBV7-2 with TRBJ1-2; D is undetermined. The CDR3 is made up of 11 amino acids. In germline, CDR1 is SGHTA, CDR2 FQGNSA. V was trimmed by 2 bases and J by 3 bases, leaving 1 base between them. The CDR3 DNA is TGTGCCAGCAGCTTATACTATGGCTACACCTTC. This gives the protein CASSLYYGYTF. The full variable domain, its missing parts supplied by reference TRBV7-2 and TRBJ1-2, is GAGVSQSPSNKVTEKGKDVELRCDPISGHTALYWYRQSLGQGLEFLIYFQGNSAPDKSGLPSDRFSAERTGGSVSTLTIQRTQQEDSAVYLCASSLYYGYTFGSGTRLTVV.

The table lists this clonotype with many counts. This sequence joins TRBV5-5 and TRBJ2-1, with D uncertain. Germline values: CDR1 SGHKS, CDR2 YYEKEE (reference sequence). Trimming took 2 bases from V and 8 from J, leaving 8 bases between them. There are 12 residues in the CDR3. CDR3 DNA sequence: TGTGCCAGCAGCTTTAGAGTAGATGAGCAGTTCTTC. Protein sequence: CASSFRVDEQFF.

The V gene is TRBV20-1, the J gene TRBJ2-5, with 11 bases matching TRBD2. The V and J ends lost 6 bases and 4 bases, in that order; junction bases with no gene match: 4. The CDR3 has 13 amino acids. CDR1 is DFQATT and CDR2 is SNEGSKA in the germline V gene (reference sequence). The CDR3 DNA is TGCAGTGCCACTAGCGGGGGCCCAGAGACCCAGTACTTC. It translates to CSATSGGPETQYF.

The chain couples TRBV5-1 to TRBJ2-2, with TRBD2 matching 7 bases. V lost 0 bases to trimming and J lost 6 bases; unmatched junction nucleotides: 8. From germline, CDR1 is SGHRS and CDR2 YFSETQ. This CDR3 contains 16 residues. The CDR3 DNA reads TGCGCCAGCAGCTTGGTCCCCGTGGGAGGGGCCGGGGAGCTGTTTTTT. Its protein is CASSLVPVGGAGELFF. Complete variable domain (other parts from reference TRBV5-1 and TRBJ2-2): KAGVTQTPRYLIKTRGQQVTLSCSPISGHRSVSWYQQTPGQGLQFLFEYFSETQRNKGNFPGRFSGRQFSNSRSEMNVSTLELGDSALYLCASSLVPVGGAGELFFGEGSRLTVL.

The V and J genes are TRBV20-1 and TRBJ2-7; tentatively, D is TRBD1 (6 bases). The CDR3 sequence is 13 residues long. V shed 0 bases and J shed 3 bases, with 9 bases lying between them. Germline values: CDR1 DFQATT, CDR2 SNEGSKA (reference sequence). The CDR3 DNA follows: TGCAGTGCTAGAGATCCGACAGGCTACGAGCAGTACTTC. Encoded protein: CSARDPTGYEQYF.

This clonotype was recorded a few times. The chain uses TRBV11-2 and TRBJ2-7; maybe TRBD1 (6 bases). The germline V gene has CDR1 SGHAT and CDR2 FQNNGV. Trimming pared 2 bases from V and 9 bases from J, leaving 20 bases between. The CDR3 runs 15 residues. The chain's CDR3 is CASSLTGTRGFGQYF. The CDR3 DNA follows: TGTGCCAGCAGCTTAACCGGGACACGGGGCTTTGGGCAGTACTTC.

This clonotype showed up just a few times. The chain is built from TRBV7-2 and TRBJ2-1; no clear D gene. The CDR3 has 12 residues. Trimming took off 2 bases at V and 8 bases at J, with 7 bases between the two ends. Germline CDR1 and CDR2: SGHTA and FQGNSA. The CDR3, as DNA: TGTGCCAGCAGCTTACTGCCCGATGAGCAGTTCTTC. Protein sequence: CASSLLPDEQFF.

The chain employs TRBV11-2 and TRBJ2-5; no definite D call. Trimming removed 5 bases at V and 0 bases at J, with 4 bases between. CDR3 length: 12 residues. Germline lookup yields CDR1 SGHAT and CDR2 FQNNGV. The CDR3 DNA follows: TGTGCCAGCAGCATATACCAAGAGACCCAGTACTTC. Encoded protein: CASSIYQETQYF.

This clonotype was counted between two and nine times. The chain couples TRBV21-1 to TRBJ2-1; no check of the table's D call, TRBD2, against the DNA was made. TRBV21-1 counts as a pseudogene. There are 15 residues in the CDR3. CDR3 residues: CASSKVRARGAEQFF. CDR3 nucleotides: TGTGCCAGCAGCAAAGTGAGGGCCCGGGGAGCGGAGCAGTTCTTC.

This clonotype was counted between two and nine times. The chain has TRBV4-3 and TRBJ2-7; D remains unclear. The CDR3 contains 16 residues. V was shortened by 0 bases and J by 3 bases, with 15 bases between the two germline ends. Germline loops: CDR1 LGHNA, CDR2 YSLEER. The CDR3 bases are TGCGCCAGCAGCCAAGATAACCAGCCCCCCTACTACGAGCAGTACTTC. This sequence encodes CASSQDNQPPYYEQYF.

This chain links TRBV7-3 with TRBJ2-7; maybe TRBD2 (7 bases). With 2 bases removed from V and 5 bases from J, the gap between germline ends came to 13 bases. The CDR3 consists of 14 residues. Germline V gene sequence: CDR1 SGHTA, CDR2 FQGTGA. The CDR3 sequence: CASSLGGAQNEQYF. The CDR3 DNA reads TGTGCCAGCAGCTTAGGGGGGGCCCAGAACGAGCAGTACTTC. The variable domain in full, with the rest retrieved from reference TRBV7-3 and TRBJ2-7, is GAGVSQTPSNKVTEKGKYVELRCDPISGHTALYWYRQSLGQGPEFLIYFQGTGAADDSGLPNDRFFAVRPEGSVSTLKIQRTERGDSAVYLCASSLGGAQNEQYFGPGTRLTVT.

This clonotype came up a few times. The gene calls are TRBV18 and TRBJ2-5; D is perhaps TRBD1 (5 bases). The germline V gene has CDR1 KGHSH and CDR2 LQKENI. The CDR3 totals 15 residues. The V end was cut by 0 bases, the J end by 3 bases, with 11 bases between. CDR3 loop: CASSPPSAREETQYF. The CDR3 region has the DNA TGTGCCAGCTCACCACCGAGTGCCAGGGAAGAGACCCAGTACTTC.

The rearrangement uses TRBV24-1 and TRBJ2-2, with TRBD2 matching over 7 bases. Germline V gene lookup returns CDR1 KGHDR and CDR2 SFDVKD. V shed 7 bases and J 1 base; nucleotides not matched to a gene: 2. This CDR3 is 14 amino acids long. CDR3 loop: CATSLAVNTGELFF. The CDR3 nucleotides read TGTGCCACCAGCCTAGCGGTGAACACCGGGGAGCTGTTTTTT.

Many counts were recorded for this clonotype. The J gene is TRBJ2-2, the V gene TRBV5-4; 8 nucleotides line up with TRBD2. The V segment lost 4 bases and the J segment 5 bases; nucleotides outside the gene matches: 7. CDR3 size: 15 residues. CDR1 and CDR2 (germline): SGHNT, YYREEE (reference sequence). The CDR3 protein is CASSPRTSLTGELFF. The DNA of the CDR3 is TGTGCCAGCAGCCCGAGGACTAGCCTAACCGGGGAGCTGTTTTTT.

The rearrangement uses TRBV28 and TRBJ2-7; TRBD1 matches at 8 bases. J gave up 3 bases and V 5 bases, and 18 bases lay outside the gene matches. CDR1 and CDR2 (germline): MDHEN, SYDVKM. The CDR3 has 18 residues. CDR3 sequence: CASSRNPAWTGSNYEQYF. CDR3 in DNA: TGTGCCAGCAGTCGAAACCCCGCCTGGACAGGGAGCAACTACGAGCAGTACTTC.

There are a few counts of this clonotype. The chain employs TRBV5-6 and TRBJ2-5, with 11 bases that match TRBD1. The CDR3 extends over 15 amino acids. The V gene end was trimmed by 7 bases and the J gene end by 2 bases; junction bases not matched to a gene: 7. Germline V gives CDR1 SGHDT, CDR2 YYEEEE. The CDR3 region is CASDGTGGPQETQYF. Here the CDR3 DNA reads TGTGCCAGCGACGGGACAGGGGGTCCTCAAGAGACCCAGTACTTC.

There are a few counts of this clonotype. This chain joins TRBV7-2 and TRBJ2-1, with 9 bases aligning to TRBD2. Germline trimming cut 5 bases from V and 0 bases from J; bases unmatched to any gene: 5. This CDR3 is built from 16 residues. Germline CDR1 and CDR2: SGHTA and FQGNSA. The CDR3 nucleotides read TGTGCCAGCAGCCACCTGGGACTAGCCTCCTACAATGAGCAGTTCTTC. Translated, it gives CASSHLGLASYNEQFF.

The gene calls are TRBV9 and TRBJ2-7, with 9 bases lining up with TRBD2. Germline CDR1 is SGDLS and CDR2 is YYNGEE. The CDR3 totals 15 residues. The trim removed 1 base at V and 7 bases at J, leaving 9 bases unmatched. DNA for the CDR3: TGTGCCAGCAGCGTATTAGCGGGGGACTCCGGAGAGCAGTACTTC. Translating gives CASSVLAGDSGEQYF.

This chain connects TRBV20-1 to TRBJ1-1; D gene ambiguous. Trimming left V 4 bases short and J 10 bases short, with 16 bases between. The CDR3 consists of 12 residues. CDR1 DFQATT and CDR2 SNEGSKA come from the germline V gene (reference sequence). The CDR3 here is CSAIAGNVGAFF. The CDR3 DNA sequence: TGCAGTGCTATAGCCGGGAACGTTGGAGCTTTCTTT.